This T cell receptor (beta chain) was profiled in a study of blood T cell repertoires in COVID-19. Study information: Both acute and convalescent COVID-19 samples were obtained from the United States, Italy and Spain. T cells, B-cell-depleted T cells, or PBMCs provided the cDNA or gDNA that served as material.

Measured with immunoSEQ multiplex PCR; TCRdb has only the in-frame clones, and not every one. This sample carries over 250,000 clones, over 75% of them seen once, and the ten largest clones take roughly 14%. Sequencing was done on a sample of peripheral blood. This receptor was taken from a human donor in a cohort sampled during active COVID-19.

Here the CDR3 DNA reads TGTGCCAGCATCAACCTACAGGGCAAAGGTCAGCCCCAGCATTTT. This codes for CASINLQGKGQPQHF. The chain couples TRBV28 to TRBJ1-5; a possible D gene is TRBD1 (6 bases). CDR3 length: 15 residues. Trimming pared 7 bases from V and 6 bases from J, leaving 19 bases between. The germline CDR1 and CDR2 sequences are MDHEN and SYDVKM.